This entry concerns a single T cell receptor beta chain. The source material, RNA transcripts, was used to amplify TCR beta CDR3 regions. Researchers ran a first-round RT-PCR on the TCR CDR3 using the HTBI primer set. MiXCR, applied by TCRdb to the multiplex PCR reads, yields one record per CDR3 protein. The table shows hundreds of thousands of distinct CDR3 sequences, with 15% to 18% occurring only once. The entry originates in a study of T cells in Graves' hyperthyroidism and ophthalmopathy. This CDR3 comprises 13 residues. Germline-derived CDR1 and CDR2 are SQVTM and ANQGSEA. V lost 7 bases, J lost 0 bases, and 13 bases lay in between.

Sequencing was carried out using blood. The chain combines TRBV29-1 with TRBJ2-7, with D uncertain. This receptor was obtained from a woman under 30 with Graves' hyperthyroidism. The CDR3 loop reads CSAGVVSSYEQYF. The DNA for the CDR3 is TGCAGCGCCGGAGTGGTTAGCTCCTACGAGCAGTACTTC.